Following are 12 T cell receptor beta chains from one sample sequenced in a study of vaccination and CD4 T cells after COVID-19. Scientists ran DNA taken from cultured CD4+ T cells through the Oncomine TCR Beta short-read assay for sequencing. TCRdb used MiXCR to reprocess the PCR reads, holding one entry per CDR3 protein. The sample holds about 9,700 distinct CDR3 sequences; 55% to 75% are singletons and the top ten take around 37%. No cognate antigen is known for these TCRs. The treatment was: approximately nine-day PBMC culture with coronavirus spike peptide pools or control peptides (ViraFEST assay). The specimen was CD4+ T cells from blood, cultured in vitro. The receptors were sampled from a human donor who had recovered from COVID-19.

This rearrangement joins TRBV11-3 to TRBJ2-3; 8 nucleotides line up with TRBD1. The CDR3 sequence is 16 residues long. Germline assignment: CDR1 SGHNT and CDR2 YENEEA. The ends lost 5 bases at V and 3 bases at J; junction bases unmatched: 10. CDR3 amino acids: CASSVRTGSGTDTQYF. CDR3 sequence (DNA): TGTGCCAGCAGCGTAAGGACAGGGAGTGGAACAGATACGCAGTATTTT.

This clonotype has a single count. The germline gene is not matched at one end of the junction; a read error may be the cause. The J gene is TRBJ2-1, the V gene TRBV10-3, with 7 bases that match TRBD2. Germline-derived CDR1 and CDR2 are ENHRY and SYGVKD. This CDR3 has 13 amino acids. This CDR3 is CAITLYDTSEPFF. CDR3 DNA sequence: TGTGCCATCACCCTATATGATACTAGCGAGCCGTTCTTC.

The table lists this clonotype with a few counts. This chain links TRBV20-1 with TRBJ1-2; 8 positions match TRBD1. After removal of 4 bases from V and 3 bases from J, the junction contained 4 bases not matched to a gene. This CDR3 has 13 residues. Germline V gene lookup returns CDR1 DFQATT and CDR2 SNEGSKA (reference sequence). CDR3 sequence (DNA): TGCAGTGCTACCGGGACAGGACACTATGGCTACACCTTC. Its translation: CSATGTGHYGYTF.

The chain links TRBV20-1 to TRBJ1-2, with D possibly matching TRBD1 (5 bases). Germline V gene data show CDR1 as DFQATT and CDR2 as SNEGSKA (reference sequence). This CDR3 contains 14 residues. Trimming took 1 base from V and 3 from J, leaving 12 bases between them. The DNA of the CDR3 is TGCAGTGCTAGAGGGACAACCACTGACTATGGCTACACCTTC. This gives the protein CSARGTTTDYGYTF.

This chain links TRBV6-1 with TRBJ1-5; TRBD1 might be the D (5 bases). The CDR3 covers 15 residues. Germline V gives CDR1 MNHNS, CDR2 SASEGT. V was clipped by 1 base and J by 0 bases, with 7 bases between them. The DNA of the CDR3 is TGTGCCAGCAGTGAAGGGGGCCTTAGCAATCAGCCCCAGCATTTT. It is translated as CASSEGGLSNQPQHF.

This clonotype was counted a single time. The rearrangement links TRBV11-3 to TRBJ2-2; D may correspond to TRBD1 or TRBD2 (5 bases each). This CDR3 region has 17 residues. Trimming took 9 bases from V and 0 from J, leaving 20 bases between them. Germline values: CDR1 SGHNT, CDR2 YENEEA. CDR3 DNA: TGTGCCAGTCGGAGGTGGGGGTCAACCACGAACACCGGGGAGCTGTTTTTT. It codes for CASRRWGSTTNTGELFF.

The rearrangement joins TRBV6-2 or TRBV6-3 to TRBJ2-1; perhaps TRBD2 as D (6 bases). Trimming left V 7 bases short and J 7 bases short, with 17 bases between. This CDR3 is 14 amino acids long. Germline lookup yields CDR1 MNHEY and CDR2 SVGEGT. Here the CDR3 reads CASNPRGLLNEQFF. In nucleotides, the CDR3 is TGTGCCAGCAATCCGCGGGGCCTCTTGAATGAGCAGTTCTTC.

The J gene is TRBJ1-2, the V gene TRBV7-2; D gene uncertain. This CDR3 comprises 16 residues. With 1 base removed from V and 7 bases from J, the gap between germline ends came to 19 bases. In germline, CDR1 is SGHTA, CDR2 FQGNSA. The CDR3 nucleotides read TGTGCCAGCAGCTTAGACTTGAGGCCTCAAGGGAGTGGCTACACCTTC. Its protein product is CASSLDLRPQGSGYTF. Together with reference TRBV7-2 and TRBJ1-2, the CDR3 gives the full variable domain: GAGVSQSPSNKVTEKGKDVELRCDPISGHTALYWYRQSLGQGLEFLIYFQGNSAPDKSGLPSDRFSAERTGGSVSTLTIQRTQQEDSAVYLCASSLDLRPQGSGYTFGSGTRLTVV.

The rearrangement joins TRBV7-8 to TRBJ1-2; D unresolved. This CDR3 is 13 amino acids long. Germline V CDR1 and CDR2: SGHVS, FQNEAQ. Trimming left V 5 bases short and J 6 bases short, with 13 bases between. Written as DNA, the CDR3 is TGTGCCAGCAGCCTTCCCGGAGTGGATGGCTACACCTTC. Its protein product is CASSLPGVDGYTF.

This chain links TRBV15 with TRBJ2-3, with 10 bases fitting TRBD2. Germline-derived CDR1 and CDR2 are LNHNV and YYDKDF (reference sequence). This CDR3 has 17 residues. Trimming cost V 0 bases and J 1 base; bases outside gene matches: 4. The CDR3 DNA reads TGTGCCACCAGCAGAGACTACGGGACTAGCGGCACAGATACGCAGTATTTT. Residues: CATSRDYGTSGTDTQYF.

This chain links TRBV20-1 with TRBJ1-2, with TRBD1 identical over 8 bases. The CDR3 has 12 residues. The germline gives CDR1 DFQATT, CDR2 SNEGSKA (reference sequence). The V gene end was trimmed by 7 bases and the J gene end by 6 bases; junction bases not matched to a gene: 7. The CDR3 DNA sequence: TGCAGTGACGACCAGGGGGCTCATGGCTACACCTTC. Translated: CSDDQGAHGYTF.

This chain connects TRBV5-1 to TRBJ2-5, with TRBD2 identical over 8 bases. The J segment lost 2 bases and the V segment lost 1 base, leaving 10 bases of the junction unmatched. The CDR3 loop spans 17 amino acids. Germline CDR1 SGHRS, CDR2 YFSETQ. The CDR3 DNA reads TGCGCCAGCAGCTTGTCGGGTGCGACTAGCGCTCAAGAGACCCAGTACTTC. Translating it yields CASSLSGATSAQETQYF.